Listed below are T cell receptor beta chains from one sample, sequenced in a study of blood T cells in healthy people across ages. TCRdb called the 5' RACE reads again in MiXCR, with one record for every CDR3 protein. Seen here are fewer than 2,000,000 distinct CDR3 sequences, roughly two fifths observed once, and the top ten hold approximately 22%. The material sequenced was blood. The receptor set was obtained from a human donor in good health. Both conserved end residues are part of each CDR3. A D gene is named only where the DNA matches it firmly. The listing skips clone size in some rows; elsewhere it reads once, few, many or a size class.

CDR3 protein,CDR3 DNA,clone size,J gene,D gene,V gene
CASRRGDFNYGYTF,TGTGCCAGCAGGAGGGGGGACTTTAACTATGGCTACACCTTC,NA,TRBJ1-2,NA,TRBV12-3/TRBV12-4
CGSSPLKGSSTDTQYF,TGTGGCAGCAGTCCTCTCAAAGGGTCCAGCACAGATACGCAGTATTTT,NA,TRBJ2-3,NA,TRBV6-1
CASSFNFGTGKHEQYF,TGTGCCAGCAGCTTTAACTTTGGGACAGGGAAACACGAGCAGTACTTC,few,TRBJ2-7,TRBD1,TRBV11-1
CRPNPGYEHYF,TGCAGGCCGAATCCGGGCTACGAGCACTACTTC,NA,TRBJ2-7,NA,TRBV20-1
CATSRETGGTEAFF,TGTGCCACCAGCAGGGAGACAGGGGGCACTGAAGCTTTCTTT,NA,TRBJ1-1,TRBD1,TRBV15
CASTGHGHGYTF,TGCGCCAGCACCGGTCATGGGCATGGCTACACCTTC,NA,TRBJ1-2,NA,TRBV5-1
CASSAPLRTERSYTF,TGTGCCAGCAGCGCTCCCTTACGGACAGAAAGGAGCTACACCTTC,few,TRBJ1-2,NA,TRBV7-2
CASSPTGGQMETQYF,TGTGCCAGCAGCCCAACGGGGGGCCAGATGGAGACCCAGTACTTC,NA,TRBJ2-5,NA,TRBV5-6
CASSQSLGAEQYF,TGCGCCAGCAGCCAATCCCTCGGAGCCGAGCAGTACTTC,few,TRBJ2-7,NA,TRBV4-1
CATSRETGGYEQYF,TGTGCCACCAGCAGAGAAACAGGGGGGTACGAGCAGTACTTC,NA,TRBJ2-7,TRBD1,TRBV15
CASSEFSRVNTDTRYF,TGTGCCAGCAGTGAGTTTTCTCGGGTGAATACAGATACGCGGTATTTT,NA,TRBJ2-3,NA,TRBV6-4
CASSQQGAGYTF,TGTGCCAGCAGTCAACAGGGGGCTGGCTACACCTTC,NA,TRBJ1-2,TRBD1,TRBV12-3/TRBV12-4
CASSLRGTAKETQYF,TGTGCTAGCAGCTTAAGAGGGACAGCTAAGGAGACCCAGTACTTC,NA,TRBJ2-5,TRBD1,TRBV7-7
CATSRGTYNEQFF,TGTGCCACCTCCAGGGGGACCTACAATGAGCAGTTCTTC,once,TRBJ2-1,TRBD1,TRBV4-2
CASSQGDANEQFF,TGTGCCAGCAGCCAAGGGGATGCCAACGAGCAGTTCTTC,NA,TRBJ2-1,NA,TRBV3-1
CASSDSRGGADTQYF,TGTGCCAGCAGTGACTCCCGCGGGGGGGCAGATACGCAGTATTTT,many,TRBJ2-3,TRBD2,TRBV6-4
CASSFNKANYGYTF,TGTGCCAGCAGCTTCAACAAAGCTAACTATGGCTACACCTTC,NA,TRBJ1-2,NA,TRBV7-2
CASSLYRDPYNEQFF,TGTGCCAGCAGCCTCTACAGGGACCCCTACAATGAGCAGTTCTTC,many,TRBJ2-1,NA,TRBV3-1
CASSQERPGGTQYF,TGCGCCAGCAGCCAAGAGCGGCCTGGGGGGACCCAGTACTTC,NA,TRBJ2-5,NA,TRBV4-3
CASSQRDRANTEAFF,TGCGCCAGCAGCCAGAGGGACAGAGCGAACACTGAAGCTTTCTTT,NA,TRBJ1-1,TRBD1,TRBV4-1
CASTPGVNFYEQYF,TGTGCCAGCACCCCGGGGGTTAACTTCTACGAGCAGTACTTC,many,TRBJ2-7,NA,TRBV6-5
CASSLKSGIFPYNSPLHF,TGCGCCAGCAGTCTCAAATCGGGGATCTTCCCCTATAATTCACCCCTCCACTTT,NA,TRBJ1-6,NA,TRBV7-9